The TCR beta chain under discussion was sequenced for a study of T cells in localized non-small cell lung cancer. Study-level results: Investigators sequenced only a single tumor region, leaving heterogeneity possible. Turning up in adjacent lung were a median approximately 57 of the top 100 tumor clones. Uninvolved adjacent lung had the highest recorded T cell clonality, with tumor below it. In the blood, greater T cell density corresponded to longer overall survival.

The CDR3 consists of 13 residues. Germline CDR1 and CDR2: SGDLS and YYNGEE. The germline V and J ends were trimmed by 0 bases and 0 bases, with 2 bases remaining between them. The data were produced by immunoSEQ multiplex PCR, yet TCRdb's version contains in-frame clones alone and is incomplete. The sample yields about 33,000 clones, 85% to 90% seen once. Regarding this clone: Its antigen remains unidentified.

The receptor was derived from a man aged 35-69 years with stage I lung adenocarcinoma. The sample was peripheral blood, taken before any cancer treatment. J is TRBJ2-3 and V is TRBV9; D gene uncertain. CDR3 residues: CASSVGSTDTQYF. CDR3 coding DNA: TGTGCCAGCAGCGTAGGCAGCACAGATACGCAGTATTTT.